The TCR beta chain under discussion was sequenced for a study of OX40 agonist ivuxolimab in advanced cancers. Regarding the complete study: Ivuxolimab, which targeted the costimulatory receptor OX40 (CD134), was an agonistic, fully human IgG2 monoclonal antibody. The dose-escalation cohort was 80% to 90% male with a mean age of approximately 59 years, ranging from 23 to 79. Intravenous ivuxolimab was administered to patients every 2 weeks at six dose levels: 0.01, 0.1, 0.3, 1.5, 3 and 10 mg/kg. Partial responses occurred in three dose-escalation patients, of whom one had hepatocellular carcinoma and two had cutaneous melanoma. Prior anti-PD-1, anti-PD-L1 or anti-CTLA-4 therapy was permitted, and roughly two fifths of dose-escalation patients had received checkpoint inhibitors. The purpose of peripheral TCRbeta sequencing was to test whether ivuxolimab changed TCR sequence diversity and led to clonal T-cell expansion. Of the roughly 52 dose-escalation patients, hepatocellular carcinoma was present in approximately 20, melanoma in approximately 15, renal cell carcinoma in 9 and head and neck cancer in 9. The paper reports the monotherapy dose-escalation portion (N ≈ 50 patients) of the phase I ivuxolimab trial.

The trial excluded patients who had a history of autoimmune disease or were on systemic immunosuppression. Peripheral blood for TCR sequencing was collected from all dose cohorts at baseline, on cycle 4 day 1, and on cycle 7 day 1. The samples were drawn from a first-in-human, open-label, multicenter phase I dose-escalation trial of ivuxolimab. Adults with locally advanced or metastatic melanoma, renal cell carcinoma, hepatocellular carcinoma or head and neck squamous cell carcinoma were enrolled in the trial. Before TCR sequencing, CD4+ T cells and CD8+ T cells from peripheral blood were sorted into separate populations. From its cysteine to its phenylalanine, the CDR3 spans 12 amino acids. The entry retains the CDR3 DNA only, 36 bases that are in frame from base 1. Trimming removed 4 bases from V and 9 bases from J, leaving 11 bases between the germline ends. As encoded in the germline V gene, CDR1 is SGHRS while CDR2 is YFSETQ.

A note on this clone: Its specific antigen is unknown. Base-call qualities are not available, and no considerably larger clone is one nucleotide away.

Genomic DNA was extracted from sorted cells for sequencing of the TCRbeta CDR3 region. The immunoSEQ Assay was used for sequencing of TCRbeta CDR3 regions. Not all clones reach the TCRdb copy of this immuneACCESS table, which keeps in-frame sequences only. Checked studies attribute under half of the gap to unresolved V genes and leave the rest unexplained. This sample gives nearly 45,000 clones in total; around 89% of them show up just once. The top ten constitute about 16% of the sample. Broad study findings and their caveats: Clonal expansion of both CD4+ and CD8+ blood T cells was observed from baseline to week 6 at doses 0.1 to 3.0 mg/kg. In partial responders in the 0.1-3.0 mg/kg groups, normalized peripheral clonal expansion was found to be among the lowest, especially among CD8+ T cells. The antigen specificity of the peripheral T cells that underwent clonal expansion was not determined. Low levels of normalized T-cell clonal expansion were also seen in some patients who did not respond. On average, CD8+ T cells showed more expanded clones than CD4+ T cells after ivuxolimab.

This specimen consisted of CD4+ or CD8+ T cells sorted from blood, obtained in a trial of the OX40 agonist ivuxolimab. The sequence was obtained from an adult with an advanced solid tumor such as melanoma, head and neck, liver or kidney cancer. The sequence links TRBV5-1 to TRBJ2-1, with no D gene named confidently. The DNA sequence is TGCGCCAGCAGCCCCCCGGCAAGTGAGCAGTTCTTC. Its product reads: CASSPPASEQFF.